These 13 T cell receptor beta chains share one sample of origin, sequenced in a study of blood T cell repertoires in COVID-19. Assay used: immunoSEQ multiplex PCR; TCRdb lists only in-frame clones, some missing. The sample yields around 81,000 clones, roughly 86% seen once. Sequencing used peripheral blood. Receptors were obtained from a human donor in a cohort sampled during active COVID-19.

The rearrangement joins TRBV30 to TRBJ1-3, with D uncertain. Germline CDR1 is GTSNPN and CDR2 is SVGIG (reference sequence). Trimming cost V 5 bases and J 4 bases, with 6 bases left between them. This CDR3 has 11 residues. The CDR3 reads CAWQTGNTIYF. DNA of the CDR3: TGTGCCTGGCAGACAGGAAACACCATATATTTT.

The V call is TRBV4-2, the J call TRBJ2-7; 9 bases are shared with TRBD1. The CDR3 covers 16 residues. The ends lost 3 bases at V and 1 base at J; junction bases unmatched: 7. CDR1 LGHNA and CDR2 YNFKEQ come from the germline V gene. The CDR3 protein is CASSHLSGTGSYEQYF. The CDR3 DNA sequence: TGTGCCAGCAGCCATCTAAGCGGGACAGGGTCCTACGAGCAGTACTTC.

The chain couples TRBV5-1 to TRBJ1-3; 7 bases are shared with TRBD1. Germline V lookup: CDR1 SGHRS, CDR2 YFSETQ. The CDR3 is 15 amino acids. The V segment lost 1 base and the J segment 4 bases; nucleotides outside the gene matches: 5. CDR3 sequence reads: CASSLTGVSGNTIYF. CDR3 DNA sequence: TGCGCCAGCAGCTTGACAGGGGTATCCGGAAACACCATATATTTT.

The CDR3 region is CASSPGHQETQYF. CDR3 DNA: TGTGCCAGCTCACCGGGGCACCAAGAGACCCAGTACTTC. The chain is built from TRBV18 and TRBJ2-5; possible D gene TRBD1, 5 bases. CDR1 and CDR2 (germline): KGHSH, LQKENI. The V gene lost 3 bases and the J gene lost 0 bases, with 5 bases spanning the gap. The CDR3 contains 13 residues. Filled out from reference TRBV18 and TRBJ2-5, the complete variable domain reads NAGVMQNPRHLVRRRGQEARLRCSPMKGHSHVYWYRQLPEEGLKFMVYLQKENIIDESGMPKERFSAEFPKEGPSILRIQQVVRGDSAAYFCASSPGHQETQYFGPGTRLLVL.

This sequence joins TRBV19 and TRBJ2-7, with 9 bases lining up with TRBD1. The CDR3 is 14 amino acids. The germline gives CDR1 LNHDA, CDR2 SQIVND (reference sequence). V lost 3 bases, J lost 6 bases, and 6 bases stayed unmatched. The CDR3 DNA follows: TGTGCCAGTAGTATTACGGGACAGGGTTCCGAGCAGTACTTC. Translation: CASSITGQGSEQYF.

This sequence joins TRBV7-2 and TRBJ1-5, with TRBD1 as a possible D gene (5 bases). V lost 1 base to trimming and J lost 5 bases, with 15 bases between them. The CDR3 is 16 amino acids. The germline V gene has CDR1 SGHTA and CDR2 FQGNSA. The CDR3 here is CASSLEGRVGYQPQHF. In DNA form, the CDR3 reads TGTGCCAGCAGCTTAGAAGGCAGGGTGGGATATCAGCCCCAGCATTTT. The variable domain in full, with the rest retrieved from reference TRBV7-2 and TRBJ1-5, is GAGVSQSPSNKVTEKGKDVELRCDPISGHTALYWYRQSLGQGLEFLIYFQGNSAPDKSGLPSDRFSAERTGGSVSTLTIQRTQQEDSAVYLCASSLEGRVGYQPQHFGDGTRLSIL.

About this clone: Sequence at one end of the junction differs from germline and may be a read error. CDR3 region: CASSTGTPLDYAYTF. CDR3 nucleotide sequence: TGTGCCAGCAGTACCGGGACACCTCTAGACTATGCCTACACCTTC. V gene TRBV6-6 combines with J gene TRBJ1-2, with a tentative D call TRBD1 (6 bases). The germline gives CDR1 MNHNY, CDR2 SVGAGI (reference sequence). The CDR3 spans 15 residues.

The gene calls are TRBV5-1 and TRBJ2-7; 9 nucleotides agree with TRBD1. CDR1 SGHRS and CDR2 YFSETQ come from the germline V gene. V was clipped by 5 bases and J by 3 bases; unmatched bases: 6. The CDR3 runs to 14 residues. As DNA, the CDR3 is TGCGCCAGCAGAGGGACAGGGTCCGGCTACGAGCAGTACTTC. It yields the protein CASRGTGSGYEQYF. The whole variable domain, filled in from reference TRBV5-1 and TRBJ2-7, reads KAGVTQTPRYLIKTRGQQVTLSCSPISGHRSVSWYQQTPGQGLQFLFEYFSETQRNKGNFPGRFSGRQFSNSRSEMNVSTLELGDSALYLCASRGTGSGYEQYFGPGTRLTVT.

The chain has TRBV27 and TRBJ1-1, with D perhaps matching TRBD1 (5 bases). V was cut by 3 bases and J by 1 base, with 9 bases left in between. In germline, CDR1 is MNHEY, CDR2 SMNVEV (reference sequence). The CDR3 contains 14 residues. CDR3 residues: CASSFGGKNTEAFF. The CDR3 DNA follows: TGTGCCAGCAGTTTCGGGGGAAAGAACACTGAAGCTTTCTTT.

This clone showed up just once. V usage is TRBV7-6 and J usage is TRBJ2-3; D is undetermined. The CDR3 spans 16 residues. Germline V gene data show CDR1 as SGHVS and CDR2 as FNYEAQ. Trimming shortened V by 4 bases and J by 3 bases, and 17 bases separated the two germline ends. The CDR3 DNA is TGTGCCAGCAGCTCCCGTACGACACGAGATACAGATACGCAGTATTTT. This sequence encodes CASSSRTTRDTDTQYF.

The gene calls are TRBV18 and TRBJ2-3; D unresolved. Germline lookup yields CDR1 KGHSH and CDR2 LQKENI. The CDR3 extends over 12 amino acids. V was clipped by 3 bases and J by 5 bases, with 6 bases between them. The CDR3 region is CASSPGRDTQYF. The CDR3 DNA sequence: TGTGCCAGCTCACCGGGCCGAGATACGCAGTATTTT. Full variable domain (missing parts from reference TRBV18 and TRBJ2-3): NAGVMQNPRHLVRRRGQEARLRCSPMKGHSHVYWYRQLPEEGLKFMVYLQKENIIDESGMPKERFSAEFPKEGPSILRIQQVVRGDSAAYFCASSPGRDTQYFGPGTRLTVL.

The V call is TRBV5-1, the J call TRBJ2-2; no clear D gene. From germline, CDR1 is SGHRS and CDR2 YFSETQ. The CDR3 is 15 amino acids. V was shortened by 0 bases and J by 3 bases, with 9 bases between the two germline ends. CDR3 residues: CASSLELVDTGELFF. As DNA, the CDR3 is TGCGCCAGCAGCTTGGAATTAGTGGACACCGGGGAGCTGTTTTTT.

This sequence joins TRBV3-1 (or the pseudogene TRBV3-2) and TRBJ1-1; D may be TRBD1 (5 bases). The germline CDR1 and CDR2 sequences are LGHDT and YNNKEL (reference sequence). The V gene lost 3 bases and the J gene lost 6 bases, with 8 bases spanning the gap. CDR3 size: 12 residues. This CDR3 is CASSQGGSEAFF. CDR3 nucleotides: TGTGCCAGCAGCCAGGGGGGTTCTGAAGCTTTCTTT.